The 25 T cell receptor beta chains presented below share a single source sample, sequenced in a study of blood T cell repertoires in COVID-19. Using immunoSEQ multiplex PCR, the repertoire was profiled, and TCRdb retains in-frame clones only, with some absent. The data show some 31,000 clones, about 90% seen once. The sample taken for sequencing was peripheral blood. These receptors originate from a human donor with active COVID-19. The donor label of this sample is uncertain.

The chain has TRBV7-2 and TRBJ2-1, with TRBD2 matching 8 bases. V lost 2 bases to trimming and J lost 8 bases; unmatched junction nucleotides: 5. The CDR3 runs to 14 residues. Germline loops: CDR1 SGHTA, CDR2 FQGNSA. The CDR3 DNA follows: TGTGCCAGCAGCTTATATCGGGGGGGGCATGAGCAGTTCTTC. As protein: CASSLYRGGHEQFF. Supplemented by reference TRBV7-2 and TRBJ2-1, the full variable domain reads GAGVSQSPSNKVTEKGKDVELRCDPISGHTALYWYRQSLGQGLEFLIYFQGNSAPDKSGLPSDRFSAERTGGSVSTLTIQRTQQEDSAVYLCASSLYRGGHEQFFGPGTRLTVL.

This clone occurred once. The chain combines TRBV7-3 with TRBJ2-6, with D perhaps TRBD1 (5 bases). The ends were cut back, 5 bases at V and 4 bases at J, with 15 bases in the middle. The CDR3 consists of 16 residues. Per the germline V gene, CDR1 is SGHTA and CDR2 is FQGTGA. This CDR3 reads CASSHSTGRGANVLTF. The DNA of the CDR3 is TGTGCCAGCAGCCACAGTACAGGTCGAGGGGCCAACGTCCTGACTTTC.

The chain joins TRBV15 to TRBJ2-7; the match to TRBD1 covers 10 bases. V gave up 8 bases and J gave up 2 bases; unmatched junction bases: 9. Per germline, CDR1 LNHNV and CDR2 YYDKDF (reference sequence). The CDR3 extends over 15 amino acids. For the CDR3, the DNA is TGTGCCACCTCTCGTGGGGACAGGGGTACCTACGAGCAGTACTTC. Translating it yields CATSRGDRGTYEQYF.

The chain combines TRBV15 with TRBJ1-3, with a weak D call TRBD1 (5 bases). The germline V gene encodes CDR1 LNHNV and CDR2 YYDKDF (reference sequence). The V gene lost 1 base and the J gene lost 0 bases, with 13 bases spanning the gap. CDR3 length: 17 amino acids. The chain's CDR3 is CATSRGIGAYSGNTIYF. CDR3 nucleotide sequence: TGTGCCACCAGCAGAGGTATTGGGGCCTACTCTGGAAACACCATATATTTT. Filled out from reference TRBV15 and TRBJ1-3, the complete variable domain reads DAMVIQNPRYQVTQFGKPVTLSCSQTLNHNVMYWYQQKSSQAPKLLFHYYDKDFNNEADTPDNFQSRRPNTSFCFLDIRSPGLGDTAMYLCATSRGIGAYSGNTIYFGEGSWLTVV.

J is TRBJ1-2 and V is TRBV7-3; 8 bases line up with TRBD1. The CDR3 consists of 16 residues. Germline values: CDR1 SGHTA, CDR2 FQGTGA. The junction had 10 bases not matched to a gene; V was cut back by 0 bases and J by 7 bases. CDR3 sequence reads: CASSLTGTGLIGGYTF. In nucleotides, the CDR3 is TGTGCCAGCAGCTTAACGGGGACAGGTCTTATAGGTGGCTACACCTTC.

In its sample, this clone was seen once. The J gene is TRBJ1-1, the V gene TRBV7-9, with unresolved D. This CDR3 comprises 12 residues. The V and J ends lost 3 bases and 5 bases respectively, with 7 bases between them. The germline CDR1 and CDR2 sequences are SEHNR and FQNEAQ (reference sequence). CDR3 protein: CASSFTSTEAFF. The CDR3 DNA is TGTGCCAGCAGCTTTACATCGACTGAAGCTTTCTTT.

The genes are TRBV12-3 or TRBV12-4 and TRBJ2-7; 10 positions match TRBD2. With V trimmed by 7 bases and J by 4 bases, 4 bases remained unmatched. The CDR3 consists of 13 residues. The CDR3 bases are TGTGCCAGCACCAGTAGCGGGGGGTACGAGCAGTACTTC. Protein product: CASTSSGGYEQYF.

The chain carries TRBV11-1 and TRBJ2-7; 9 positions match TRBD1. V lost 1 base to trimming and J lost 6 bases; unmatched junction nucleotides: 4. Germline V gene sequence: CDR1 SGHAT, CDR2 FQDESV (reference sequence). The CDR3 is 14 residues long. In DNA form, the CDR3 reads TGTGCCAGCAGCTTAGGGACAGGGGCTGGCGAGCAGTACTTC. Translating gives CASSLGTGAGEQYF.

V is TRBV7-8 and J is TRBJ2-5; 9 bases are shared with TRBD1. V dropped 0 bases and J dropped 4; count of bases not matched to a gene: 3. There are 15 residues in the CDR3. CDR1 is SGHVS, CDR2 FQNEAQ, per germline. CDR3 sequence (DNA): TGTGCCAGCAGCTTAGCGGGGACAGGGTCAGAGACCCAGTACTTC. This translates into CASSLAGTGSETQYF.

The chain carries TRBV28 and TRBJ2-1; 8 nucleotides align to TRBD1. Germline-derived CDR1 and CDR2 are MDHEN and SYDVKM. The CDR3 contains 14 residues. V trimming: 6 bases; J trimming: 0 bases; junction bases outside the gene matches: 1. The CDR3 reads CASSGQGSYNEQFF. DNA of the CDR3: TGTGCCAGCAGCGGACAGGGCTCCTACAATGAGCAGTTCTTC.

This clone was counted between two and nine times. The V and J genes are TRBV6-6 and TRBJ1-6, with TRBD1 as a possible D gene (5 bases). The CDR3 loop spans 14 amino acids. The germline V gene encodes CDR1 MNHNY and CDR2 SVGAGI (reference sequence). The ends were cut back, 6 bases at V and 10 bases at J, with 16 bases in the middle. CDR3 coding DNA: TGTGCCAGCAGCCCCCCAGGGCAGTCGTCACCCCTCCACTTT. Translation gives CASSPPGQSSPLHF.

The J gene is TRBJ1-2, the V gene TRBV3-1 (or the pseudogene TRBV3-2); perhaps TRBD1 as D (5 bases). The CDR3 totals 16 residues. Between the trimmed V and J ends, which lost 0 bases and 4 bases, there was a span of 15 bases. The germline V gene has CDR1 LGHDT and CDR2 YNNKEL (reference sequence). This CDR3 reads CASSQEWGTGIYGYTF. CDR3 nucleotide sequence: TGTGCCAGCAGCCAAGAATGGGGCACCGGCATCTATGGCTACACCTTC.

In its sample, this clone was seen a few times. The genes are TRBV12-1 and TRBJ1-5; the table's D call of TRBD1 was not tested on the DNA. TRBV12-1 is tagged as a pseudogene. There are 14 residues in the CDR3. The CDR3 region is CASSDGTANQPQHF. In DNA, the CDR3 is TGTGCCAGCAGCGATGGGACAGCTAATCAGCCCCAGCATTTT.

The V and J genes are TRBV7-9 and TRBJ2-5; tentatively, D is TRBD2 (7 bases). Germline V gives CDR1 SEHNR, CDR2 FQNEAQ (reference sequence). V was cut by 0 bases and J by 5 bases, with 10 bases left in between. The CDR3 extends over 14 amino acids. This CDR3 reads CASSLAGGQETQYF. The CDR3 nucleotides read TGTGCCAGCAGCTTAGCGGGGGGGCAGGAGACCCAGTACTTC.

This chain joins TRBV7-2 and TRBJ2-7; 7 positions match TRBD1. Trimming cost V 2 bases and J 5 bases; bases outside gene matches: 9. There are 15 residues in the CDR3. CDR1 and CDR2 from the germline V gene are SGHTA and FQGNSA. The CDR3 region is CASSLRARGIHEQYF. CDR3 sequence (DNA): TGTGCCAGCAGCTTAAGGGCCAGGGGGATCCACGAGCAGTACTTC.

DNA of the CDR3: TGTGCCAGCAGTCGTACAGGGAGTGATTCGTATTGGAATGAGCAGTTCTTC. It yields the protein CASSRTGSDSYWNEQFF. The chain joins TRBV6-6 to TRBJ2-1, with a weak D call TRBD1 (6 bases). The CDR3 is 17 amino acids. Trimming took off 5 bases at V and 7 bases at J, with 24 bases between the two ends. Per the germline V gene, CDR1 is MNHNY and CDR2 is SVGAGI (reference sequence).

This clone was recorded once. This chain joins TRBV9 and TRBJ2-3; a possible D gene is TRBD2 (6 bases). V lost 7 bases and J lost 0, with 15 bases in between. The CDR3 runs 15 residues. Germline values: CDR1 SGDLS, CDR2 YYNGEE. The DNA for the CDR3 is TGTGCCAGCGGGCGGGACTCCCCTAGCACAGATACGCAGTATTTT. Translating it yields CASGRDSPSTDTQYF.

This clone was recorded only once. The chain joins TRBV6-5 to TRBJ1-2; D is ambiguous. The CDR3 totals 13 residues. Looked up from germline, CDR1 is MNHEY and CDR2 is SVGAGI. V gave up 6 bases and J gave up 8 bases, with 16 bases separating them. CDR3 nucleotides: TGTGCCAGCAGGGTAGTAGGGAGAGGGGGCTACACCTTC. Translated, it gives CASRVVGRGGYTF.

The J gene is TRBJ1-2, the V gene TRBV3-1 (or the pseudogene TRBV3-2); D unresolved. This CDR3 contains 15 residues. The V and J ends lost 0 bases and 6 bases respectively, with 14 bases between them. Germline CDR1 reads LGHDT; CDR2 reads YNNKEL (reference sequence). The CDR3 region has the DNA TGTGCCAGCAGCCAAGATCAGGAGGGTAAGAATGGCTACACCTTC. Its translation is CASSQDQEGKNGYTF.

The V and J genes are TRBV6-5 and TRBJ2-3; 9 bases are shared with TRBD1. Germline loops: CDR1 MNHEY, CDR2 SVGAGI. After removal of 5 bases from V and 5 bases from J, the junction contained 5 bases not matched to a gene. The CDR3 totals 14 residues. The DNA of the CDR3 is TGTGCCAGCAGTAGGACAGGGGAGGTAGATACGCAGTATTTT. This sequence encodes CASSRTGEVDTQYF.

The chain is built from TRBV5-8 and TRBJ2-7; 10 positions agree with TRBD2. After removal of 2 bases from V and 3 bases from J, the junction contained 2 bases not matched to a gene. Germline CDR1 and CDR2: SGHTS and YDEGEE. There are 14 residues in the CDR3. In DNA form, the CDR3 reads TGTGCCAGCAGCTTAGGACTAGCGGTCTACGAGCAGTACTTC. This sequence encodes CASSLGLAVYEQYF. Full variable domain (rest looked up from reference TRBV5-8 and TRBJ2-7): EAGVTQSPTHLIKTRGQQATLRCSPISGHTSVYWYQQALGLGLQFLLWYDEGEERNRGNFPPRFSGRQFPNYSSELNVNALELEDSALYLCASSLGLAVYEQYFGPGTRLTVT.

This clone was observed once. This sequence joins TRBV7-2 and TRBJ1-2, with 7 positions matching TRBD1. The germline gives CDR1 SGHTA, CDR2 FQGNSA. Trimming took 6 bases from V and 2 from J; bases not matched to a gene: 9. This CDR3 is built from 15 residues. The CDR3 loop reads CASRAGGQDNYGYTF. The CDR3 DNA follows: TGTGCCAGCAGGGCCGGTGGACAGGACAACTATGGCTACACCTTC.

This rearrangement joins TRBV15 to TRBJ2-1, with D hard to call. V lost 5 bases and J lost 10, with 15 bases in between. Germline loops: CDR1 LNHNV, CDR2 YYDKDF (reference sequence). The CDR3 has 13 amino acids. The CDR3 sequence: CATSLHRGNEQFF. The CDR3 DNA reads as TGTGCCACCAGCCTCCACCGTGGCAACGAGCAGTTCTTC. Full variable domain (rest looked up from reference TRBV15 and TRBJ2-1): DAMVIQNPRYQVTQFGKPVTLSCSQTLNHNVMYWYQQKSSQAPKLLFHYYDKDFNNEADTPDNFQSRRPNTSFCFLDIRSPGLGDTAMYLCATSLHRGNEQFFGPGTRLTVL.

The chain recombines TRBV19 with TRBJ1-6, with 9 bases aligning to TRBD1. Trimming cost V 4 bases and J 7 bases; bases outside gene matches: 5. The length of the CDR3 is 15 residues. The germline CDR1 and CDR2 sequences are LNHDA and SQIVND (reference sequence). CDR3: CASSTGTGINSPLHF. The CDR3 DNA follows: TGTGCCAGTAGTACTGGGACAGGGATCAATTCACCCCTCCACTTT. Full variable domain (outside the CDR3, taken from reference TRBV19 and TRBJ1-6): DGGITQSPKYLFRKEGQNVTLSCEQNLNHDAMYWYRQDPGQGLRLIYYSQIVNDFQKGDIAEGYSVSREKKESFPLTVTSAQKNPTAFYLCASSTGTGINSPLHFGNGTRLTVT.

The V gene is TRBV29-1, the J gene TRBJ1-4; TRBD1 is a possible D gene (6 bases). This CDR3 contains 13 residues. From germline, CDR1 is SQVTM and CDR2 ANQGSEA. V was clipped by 6 bases and J by 10 bases, with 18 bases between them. This CDR3 reads CSVVGSGQTKLFF. In nucleotides, the CDR3 is TGCAGCGTAGTAGGGTCGGGACAAACAAAACTGTTTTTT.